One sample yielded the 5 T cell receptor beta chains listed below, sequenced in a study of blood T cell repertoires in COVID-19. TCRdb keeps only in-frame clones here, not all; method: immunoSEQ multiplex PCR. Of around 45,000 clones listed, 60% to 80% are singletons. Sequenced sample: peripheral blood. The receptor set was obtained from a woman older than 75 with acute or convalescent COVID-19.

CDR3 bases: TGTGCCAGCAGTTCGTTAGGGGGGGAGTCACCCCTCCACTTT. Translation gives CASSSLGGESPLHF. The V gene is TRBV6-5, the J gene TRBJ1-6; perhaps TRBD1 as D (6 bases). The CDR3 consists of 14 residues. V dropped 4 bases and J dropped 10 bases, with 14 bases sitting between them. CDR1 and CDR2 from the germline V gene are MNHEY and SVGAGI.

The CDR3 loop reads CASSAGLIYGYTF. The CDR3 DNA reads as TGTGCCAGTAGTGCGGGACTTATCTATGGCTACACCTTC. The chain has TRBV19 and TRBJ1-2; a possible D gene is TRBD1 (5 bases). Germline V gives CDR1 LNHDA, CDR2 SQIVND (reference sequence). The CDR3 is made up of 13 amino acids. V was shortened by 5 bases and J by 4 bases, with 11 bases between the two germline ends.

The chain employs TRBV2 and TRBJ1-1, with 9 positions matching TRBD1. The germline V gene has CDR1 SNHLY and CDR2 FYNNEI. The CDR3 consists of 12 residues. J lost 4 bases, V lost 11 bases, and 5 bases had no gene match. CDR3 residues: CAAGTGSTEAFF. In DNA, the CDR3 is TGTGCCGCCGGGACAGGGAGCACTGAAGCTTTCTTT.

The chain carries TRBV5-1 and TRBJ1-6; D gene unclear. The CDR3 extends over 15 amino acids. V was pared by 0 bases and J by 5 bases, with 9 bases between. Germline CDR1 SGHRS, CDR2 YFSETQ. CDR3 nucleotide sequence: TGCGCCAGCAGCTTGGTAGGAGATAATAATTCACCCCTCCACTTT. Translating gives CASSLVGDNNSPLHF.

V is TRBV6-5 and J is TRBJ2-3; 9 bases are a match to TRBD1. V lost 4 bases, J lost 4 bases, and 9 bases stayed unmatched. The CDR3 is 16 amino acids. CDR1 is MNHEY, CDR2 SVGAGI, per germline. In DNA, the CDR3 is TGTGCCAGCAGTTTCACCGGGACAGGGTTGCCAGATACGCAGTATTTT. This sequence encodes CASSFTGTGLPDTQYF.